The 29 T cell receptor beta chains in this list originate from one sample, sequenced in a study of T cells in Graves' hyperthyroidism and ophthalmopathy. Using RNA transcripts as the source, TCR beta CDR3 regions were amplified. In the first-round RT-PCR of the TCR CDR3, the HTBI primer set was used. TCRdb itself ran the multiplex PCR reads through MiXCR, one entry per CDR3 protein. The sample records 550,000 to 800,000 distinct CDR3 sequences, approximately 16% being singletons. Sequencing was carried out using blood. All receptors derive from a man younger than 35 with Graves' hyperthyroidism.

This clonotype was picked up many times. This rearrangement joins TRBV28 to TRBJ2-7, with a weak D call TRBD2 (7 bases). The germline V gene has CDR1 MDHEN and CDR2 SYDVKM. V shed 6 bases and J shed 5 bases, with 20 bases lying between them. The CDR3 runs 15 residues. The CDR3 DNA reads as TGTGCCAGCAGAAATTACGAGGGGGGGGACAACGAGCAGTACTTC. Its protein is CASRNYEGGDNEQYF.

This clonotype occurred a few times. V gene TRBV27 combines with J gene TRBJ2-1; 11 positions agree with TRBD2. CDR3 length: 17 amino acids. Germline V gene lookup returns CDR1 MNHEY and CDR2 SMNVEV (reference sequence). Unmatched junction bases numbered 5, after V lost 4 bases and J lost 0 bases. The CDR3 region is CASSSTSGGLSYNEQFF. The DNA for the CDR3 is TGTGCCAGCAGTTCAACTAGCGGGGGACTCTCCTACAATGAGCAGTTCTTC.

Only a few counts were recorded for this clonotype. V and J are TRBV9 and TRBJ1-2; maybe TRBD1 (5 bases). Trimming pared 4 bases from V and 4 bases from J, leaving 11 bases between. The CDR3 is 13 amino acids. Germline V gene sequence: CDR1 SGDLS, CDR2 YYNGEE. CDR3 sequence reads: CASSSQTAYGYTF. The CDR3 DNA reads as TGTGCCAGCAGCTCTCAGACAGCCTATGGCTACACCTTC.

About this clonotype: One end of the junction fails to match germline, which may point to a read error. V and J are TRBV28 and TRBJ2-7, with TRBD2 as a possible D gene (6 bases). This CDR3 comprises 13 residues. CDR1 and CDR2 (germline): MDHEN, SYDVKM. The CDR3 reads CASRGGGAYGQYF. CDR3 nucleotide sequence: TGTGCCAGCAGGGGGGGAGGTGCCTACGGGCAGTACTTC.

The rearrangement links TRBV28 to TRBJ2-2, with 8 bases fitting TRBD2. The CDR3 has 15 residues. V dropped 0 bases and J dropped 6; count of bases not matched to a gene: 3. Germline assignment: CDR1 MDHEN and CDR2 SYDVKM. The DNA of the CDR3 is TGTGCCAGCAGTTTATGGAGCGGGGGTTCCGGGGAGCTGTTTTTT. Its protein is CASSLWSGGSGELFF.

This clonotype appeared many times. The chain is built from TRBV19 and TRBJ2-1; D tentatively reads TRBD1 or TRBD2 (6 bases each). The V gene's germline CDR1 is LNHDA and CDR2 SQIVND (reference sequence). The CDR3 consists of 18 residues. The V and J ends lost 3 bases and 0 bases respectively, with 18 bases between them. In DNA form, the CDR3 reads TGTGCCAGTAGTATTCGCCCCCCCGGGGGCAGCTCCTACAATGAGCAGTTCTTC. Its protein product is CASSIRPPGGSSYNEQFF.

This clonotype has at least ten counts. CDR3 region: CASSLGRTGADEQYF. In DNA, the CDR3 is TGTGCCAGCAGTTTAGGGAGGACAGGGGCGGACGAGCAGTACTTC. The rearrangement links TRBV28 to TRBJ2-7; TRBD1 aligns across 9 bases. This CDR3 has 15 residues. Losses at the gene ends were 2 bases for V and 5 bases for J; bases not matched to a gene: 7. Germline values: CDR1 MDHEN, CDR2 SYDVKM.

J is TRBJ1-3 and V is TRBV5-6, with D possibly TRBD1 on 5 matching bases. V dropped 4 bases and J dropped 0 bases, with 11 bases sitting between them. The CDR3 runs 15 residues. Germline assignment: CDR1 SGHDT and CDR2 YYEEEE. Here the CDR3 DNA reads TGTGCCAGCAGCCACCCAGGGCTCTCTGGAAACACCATATATTTT. Protein product: CASSHPGLSGNTIYF.

Ten or more counts support this clonotype. The chain has TRBV12-3 or TRBV12-4 and TRBJ2-3, with TRBD2 as a possible D gene (5 bases). The V end lost 6 bases, the J end lost 0 bases, and 13 bases lay between the germline ends. The length of the CDR3 is 15 residues. In DNA form, the CDR3 reads TGTGCCAGCAGCGAGCGGAGGACTAGCACAGATACGCAGTATTTT. It yields the protein CASSERRTSTDTQYF.

In this sample, this clonotype turned up a few times. The V gene is TRBV5-4, the J gene TRBJ1-1; TRBD1 agrees at 8 bases. The CDR3 contains 12 residues. Looked up from germline, CDR1 is SGHNT and CDR2 is YYREEE (reference sequence). V shed 4 bases and J 6 bases; nucleotides not matched to a gene: 2. CDR3 region: CASSQQGAEAFF. CDR3 DNA sequence: TGTGCCAGCAGCCAACAGGGGGCTGAAGCTTTCTTT.

This clonotype was seen at least ten times. The rearrangement links TRBV5-1 to TRBJ2-1, with 11 bases aligning to TRBD1. Looked up from germline, CDR1 is SGHRS and CDR2 is YFSETQ. The CDR3 covers 15 residues. Trimming cost V 3 bases and J 7 bases; bases outside gene matches: 6. CDR3 region: CASSSGQGAANEQFF. As DNA, the CDR3 is TGCGCCAGCAGCTCCGGACAGGGGGCTGCGAATGAGCAGTTCTTC.

Many counts were recorded for this clonotype. This rearrangement joins TRBV11-2 to TRBJ2-5, with D perhaps TRBD1 or TRBD2 (5 bases each). Trimming removed 6 bases at V and 4 bases at J, with 18 bases between. Germline-derived CDR1 and CDR2 are SGHAT and FQNNGV. This CDR3 contains 15 residues. This CDR3 reads CASRLPGPKLETQYF. CDR3 nucleotide sequence: TGTGCCAGCAGACTACCGGGACCCAAACTAGAGACCCAGTACTTC.

This clonotype was seen a few times. DNA of the CDR3: TGTGCCAGTAGGAGAGGCTTAGCAGAGACCCAGTACTTC. Protein product: CASRRGLAETQYF. This chain connects TRBV19 to TRBJ2-5; unclear D gene. The germline V gene has CDR1 LNHDA and CDR2 SQIVND (reference sequence). V gave up 6 bases and J gave up 4 bases, with 12 bases separating them. The CDR3 contains 13 residues.

There are many counts of this clonotype. J is TRBJ1-5 and V is TRBV6-1; D remains unclear. CDR1 is MNHNS, CDR2 SASEGT, per germline. Trimming removed 0 bases from V and 7 bases from J, with 4 bases in between. This CDR3 has 12 residues. CDR3 amino acids: CASSEAGQPQHF. The CDR3 region has the DNA TGTGCCAGCAGTGAAGCAGGACAGCCCCAGCATTTT.

This clonotype was seen at least ten times. This chain uses TRBV2 with TRBJ2-3; D may be TRBD2 (5 bases). The CDR3 sequence is 15 residues long. V lost 6 bases to trimming and J lost 4 bases, with 17 bases between them. Germline lookup yields CDR1 SNHLY and CDR2 FYNNEI. For the CDR3, the DNA is TGTGCCAGCAGCGAACGCGGTCGGGGAGCAGATACGCAGTATTTT. Protein: CASSERGRGADTQYF.

There are many counts of this clonotype. The chain carries TRBV7-9 and TRBJ2-1; a possible D gene is TRBD1 (6 bases). V was pared by 4 bases and J by 0 bases, with 16 bases between. CDR3 size: 17 residues. Germline V gene sequence: CDR1 SEHNR, CDR2 FQNEAQ (reference sequence). The CDR3 DNA is TGTGCCAGCAGCTCAGGTGGGGGCGGCATCTCCTACAATGAGCAGTTCTTC. This encodes CASSSGGGGISYNEQFF.

The rearrangement joins TRBV5-1 to TRBJ1-1; possibly TRBD1 for D (6 bases). V dropped 5 bases and J dropped 4 bases, with 12 bases sitting between them. The germline gives CDR1 SGHRS, CDR2 YFSETQ. CDR3 length: 13 residues. The CDR3 DNA is TGCGCCAGCAGAGCGGGGGGCCTCACTGAAGCTTTCTTT. It yields the protein CASRAGGLTEAFF.

The rearrangement joins TRBV18 to TRBJ1-4; D is possibly TRBD1 (5 bases). Trimming removed 6 bases from V and 0 bases from J, with 23 bases in between. This CDR3 is built from 19 residues. Germline V gene data show CDR1 as KGHSH and CDR2 as LQKENI. The CDR3 loop is CASSPSPRGQGPTNEKLFF. CDR3 sequence (DNA): TGTGCCAGCTCCCCCAGCCCCCGCGGACAAGGTCCAACTAATGAAAAACTGTTTTTT.

Ten or more counts support this clonotype. J is TRBJ1-2 and V is TRBV28; D gene ambiguous. CDR1 MDHEN and CDR2 SYDVKM come from the germline V gene. V lost 4 bases, J lost 1 base, and 13 bases lay in between. This CDR3 has 15 residues. CDR3 protein: CASSYIVGFNYGYTF. For the CDR3, the DNA is TGTGCCAGCAGTTACATTGTAGGGTTTAACTATGGCTACACCTTC.

This clonotype has a handful of counts. The V and J genes are TRBV4-2 and TRBJ2-1, with a tentative D call TRBD2 (5 bases). V lost 0 bases and J 6 bases, leaving 9 bases between the germline ends. From germline, CDR1 is LGHNA and CDR2 YNFKEQ. The CDR3 loop spans 14 amino acids. The CDR3 here is CASSQEVEGNEQFF. CDR3 bases: TGTGCCAGCAGCCAAGAGGTAGAGGGCAATGAGCAGTTCTTC.

Here the CDR3 reads CATQACVVMRGTYQPQHF. DNA of the CDR3: TGTGCCACCCAAGCCTGTGTCGTAATGCGGGGAACCTATCAGCCCCAGCATTTT. The V and J genes are TRBV6-4 and TRBJ1-5; the D is unclear. With 10 bases removed from V and 5 bases from J, the gap between germline ends came to 30 bases. This CDR3 is built from 18 residues. The germline gives CDR1 MRHNA, CDR2 SNTAGT.

CDR3 sequence (DNA): TGCGCCAGCAGCCCCGTAAGACAGGGCCACAATGAGCAGTTCTTC. It translates to CASSPVRQGHNEQFF. The chain is built from TRBV5-1 and TRBJ2-1, with 7 positions matching TRBD1. Germline-derived CDR1 and CDR2 are SGHRS and YFSETQ. The trim removed 4 bases at V and 5 bases at J, leaving 9 bases unmatched. The CDR3 sequence is 15 residues long.

With regard to this clonotype: This may arise from a read error, as a much more abundant clone is one base away. The genes are TRBV12-3 or TRBV12-4 and TRBJ1-1; no definite D call. Trimming shortened V by 2 bases and J by 5 bases, and 15 bases separated the two germline ends. The CDR3 consists of 15 residues. The CDR3 here is CASSLPQGWTTEAFF. The DNA for the CDR3 is TGTGCCAGCAGTTTACCACAAGGGTGGACGACTGAAGCTTTCTTT.

The chain is built from TRBV4-3 and TRBJ2-5; TRBD2 might be the D (6 bases). V dropped 0 bases and J dropped 4 bases, with 21 bases sitting between them. The V gene's germline CDR1 is LGHNA and CDR2 YSLEER. The CDR3 is made up of 18 amino acids. CDR3 sequence: CASSQDRWEGPGGETQYF. The CDR3 nucleotides are TGCGCCAGCAGCCAAGATCGGTGGGAAGGGCCCGGGGGAGAGACCCAGTACTTC.

This clonotype was found many times. The chain couples TRBV5-1 to TRBJ2-3; D is ambiguous. There are 13 residues in the CDR3. Germline V CDR1 and CDR2: SGHRS, YFSETQ. Trimming stripped 1 base from V and 4 bases from J, with 7 bases between. The CDR3: CASSLQEADTQYF. CDR3 sequence (DNA): TGCGCCAGCAGCTTGCAAGAGGCAGATACGCAGTATTTT.

Many counts were recorded for this clonotype. DNA of the CDR3: TGTGCCAGCAGCACAGTTTTTAATGAAAAACTGTTTTTT. Translating gives CASSTVFNEKLFF. The chain carries TRBV28 and TRBJ1-4; no definite D call. V lost 6 bases to trimming and J lost 4 bases, with 9 bases between them. The CDR3 has 13 amino acids. Germline V gene data show CDR1 as MDHEN and CDR2 as SYDVKM.

This clonotype was observed at least ten times. The J gene is TRBJ2-1, the V gene TRBV7-3; 9 bases agree with TRBD2. The CDR3 extends over 15 amino acids. The germline CDR1 and CDR2 sequences are SGHTA and FQGTGA. Losses at the gene ends were 5 bases for V and 8 bases for J; bases not matched to a gene: 10. Here the CDR3 DNA reads TGTGCCAGCAGCCCGCGGTTAGCGGGAGAGGATGAGCAGTTCTTC. It encodes CASSPRLAGEDEQFF.

The chain couples TRBV9 to TRBJ1-6; 9 bases align to TRBD1. The CDR3 contains 14 residues. J lost 9 bases, V lost 3 bases, and 4 bases had no gene match. Looked up from germline, CDR1 is SGDLS and CDR2 is YYNGEE. DNA for the CDR3: TGTGCCAGCAGCGAGGACAGGGGTGGTTCACCCCTCCACTTT. As protein: CASSEDRGGSPLHF.

This clonotype was observed at least ten times. V is TRBV18 and J is TRBJ1-4; D may be TRBD1 (6 bases). V was shortened by 3 bases and J by 3 bases, with 11 bases between the two germline ends. In germline, CDR1 is KGHSH, CDR2 LQKENI. This CDR3 is 15 amino acids long. CDR3 sequence: CASSPDRFPNEKLFF. The CDR3 DNA reads TGTGCCAGCTCACCTGACAGGTTCCCTAATGAAAAACTGTTTTTT.